This passage covers 21 T cell receptor beta chains from one sample sequenced in a study of T cell responses to AZD1222 COVID-19 vaccine. Using immunoSEQ multiplex PCR, the repertoire was profiled, and TCRdb retains in-frame clones only, with some absent. This table holds about 130,000 clones, 70% to 90% found once. The source material was peripheral blood, sampled on day 0 of AZD1222 vaccination. The receptors here all came from an adult in good health.

This clone was found a few times. This chain uses TRBV6-5 with TRBJ1-1, with 7 nucleotides matching TRBD1. The CDR3 loop spans 13 amino acids. With V trimmed by 2 bases and J by 7 bases, 4 bases remained unmatched. CDR1 is MNHEY and CDR2 is SVGAGI in the germline V gene. CDR3 sequence: CASSYRRQGEAFF. The CDR3 DNA is TGTGCCAGCAGTTACCGGAGACAGGGTGAAGCTTTCTTT.

The chain carries TRBV5-1 and TRBJ2-2; D may match TRBD1 or TRBD2 (6 bases each). The CDR3 loop spans 14 amino acids. Deletions cut 4 bases from V and 0 bases from J, with 7 bases between. Germline CDR1 and CDR2: SGHRS and YFSETQ. The CDR3 bases are TGCGCCAGCAGCGGGGGGCCGAACACCGGGGAGCTGTTTTTT. It encodes CASSGGPNTGELFF.

About this clone itself: The same CDR3 can be traced to other DNA sequences in this sample. V and J are TRBV7-9 and TRBJ1-3; D remains ambiguous. The V end lost 3 bases, the J end lost 2 bases, and 2 bases lay between the germline ends. The CDR3 contains 12 residues. Germline loops: CDR1 SEHNR, CDR2 FQNEAQ (reference sequence). CDR3 bases: TGTGCCAGCAGCTTGACTGGAAACACCATATATTTT. It codes for CASSLTGNTIYF. Variable domain in full (rest from reference TRBV7-9 and TRBJ1-3): DTGVSQNPRHKITKRGQNVTFRCDPISEHNRLYWYRQTLGQGPEFLTYFQNEAQLEKSRLLSDRFSAERPKGSFSTLEIQRTEQGDSAMYLCASSLTGNTIYFGEGSWLTVV.

This rearrangement joins TRBV19 to TRBJ2-1; 7 bases line up with TRBD2. Trimming took 0 bases from V and 4 from J; bases not matched to a gene: 9. The germline V gene encodes CDR1 LNHDA and CDR2 SQIVND (reference sequence). The CDR3 is 17 amino acids. CDR3 sequence: CASSIDGKAGIYNEQFF. For the CDR3, the DNA is TGTGCCAGTAGTATAGATGGTAAAGCGGGGATATACAATGAGCAGTTCTTC. The full variable domain, in which reference TRBV19 and TRBJ2-1 provide the parts outside the CDR3, is DGGITQSPKYLFRKEGQNVTLSCEQNLNHDAMYWYRQDPGQGLRLIYYSQIVNDFQKGDIAEGYSVSREKKESFPLTVTSAQKNPTAFYLCASSIDGKAGIYNEQFFGPGTRLTVL.

This clone has just a few counts. The rearrangement joins TRBV5-1 to TRBJ2-1, with 8 bases lining up with TRBD2. The CDR3 length is 15 residues. V was pared by 3 bases and J by 4 bases, with 6 bases of the junction left unmatched. The germline CDR1 and CDR2 sequences are SGHRS and YFSETQ. CDR3 sequence (DNA): TGCGCCAGCAGCTGGGGGACTAGACCTTACAATGAGCAGTTCTTC. Translating it yields CASSWGTRPYNEQFF.

V is TRBV6-2 or TRBV6-3 and J is TRBJ1-3, with D possibly matching TRBD1 (6 bases). This CDR3 is built from 15 residues. Trimming took off 6 bases at V and 4 bases at J, with 16 bases between the two ends. Germline-derived CDR1 and CDR2 are MNHEY and SVGEGT. CDR3 DNA sequence: TGTGCCAGCAGCTCCGCGGGGGCTATAGGAAACACCATATATTTT. It encodes CASSSAGAIGNTIYF.

The chain has TRBV7-2 and TRBJ1-3; D not resolved. The ends were cut back, 4 bases at V and 1 base at J, with 11 bases in the middle. The germline V gene has CDR1 SGHTA and CDR2 FQGNSA. The CDR3 sequence is 15 residues long. The CDR3 bases are TGTGCCAGCAGCTCGAGCAGAATATCTGGAAACACCATATATTTT. The encoded protein is CASSSSRISGNTIYF.

This chain links TRBV21-1 with TRBJ2-1. TRBV21-1 constitutes a pseudogene. The CDR3 spans 14 residues. The chain's CDR3 is CASSKVPMGNEQFF. The DNA for the CDR3 is TGTGCCAGCAGCAAAGTTCCGATGGGGAATGAGCAGTTCTTC.

The chain employs TRBV18 and TRBJ1-1, with 7 positions matching TRBD1. The V and J ends lost 3 bases and 4 bases, in that order; junction bases with no gene match: 5. CDR1 is KGHSH, CDR2 LQKENI, per germline. The CDR3 consists of 14 residues. CDR3 region: CASSPDRKVTEAFF. In DNA form, the CDR3 reads TGTGCCAGCTCACCGGACAGGAAGGTCACTGAAGCTTTCTTT.

The chain links TRBV30 to TRBJ1-1, with D possibly TRBD1 on 5 matching bases. Germline V lookup: CDR1 GTSNPN, CDR2 SVGIG (reference sequence). CDR3 length equals 13 residues. V gave up 4 bases and J gave up 3 bases, with 12 bases separating them. The CDR3 nucleotides are TGTGCCTGGAAGAGGGGAGGCGACACTGAAGCTTTCTTT. Protein sequence: CAWKRGGDTEAFF.

This sequence joins TRBV5-1 and TRBJ2-2; D might be TRBD1 or TRBD2, each matching 5 bases. V was shortened by 5 bases and J by 5 bases, with 16 bases between the two germline ends. Germline CDR1 reads SGHRS; CDR2 reads YFSETQ. This CDR3 is 15 amino acids long. The CDR3 nucleotides read TGCGCCAGCAGGTACGGGACCGAGGGGACCGGGGAGCTGTTTTTT. Protein sequence: CASRYGTEGTGELFF.

The chain joins TRBV6-5 to TRBJ2-5; 9 bases match TRBD1. Per the germline V gene, CDR1 is MNHEY and CDR2 is SVGAGI. J lost 3 bases, V lost 6 bases, and 5 bases had no gene match. The CDR3 runs 14 residues. The CDR3: CASRDRGVEETQYF. CDR3 nucleotide sequence: TGTGCCAGCAGGGACAGGGGTGTGGAAGAGACCCAGTACTTC.

The chain carries TRBV5-4 and TRBJ1-1; unclear D gene. The CDR3 length is 13 residues. CDR1 and CDR2 from the germline V gene are SGHNT and YYREEE (reference sequence). V lost 0 bases and J 3 bases, leaving 6 bases between the germline ends. The DNA for the CDR3 is TGTGCCAGCAGCTTGGACGAGCACACTGAAGCTTTCTTT. This translates into CASSLDEHTEAFF.

J is TRBJ2-1 and V is TRBV4-2, with 9 bases matching TRBD2. Germline-derived CDR1 and CDR2 are LGHNA and YNFKEQ. The CDR3 totals 17 residues. Trimming cost V 3 bases and J 10 bases; bases outside gene matches: 16. The CDR3 DNA reads as TGTGCCAGCAGCCATGACTTAGCGGGAGATCTTGCAGGGGAGCAGTTCTTC. It is translated as CASSHDLAGDLAGEQFF.

The gene calls are TRBV9 and TRBJ1-5; D call uncertain. V lost 4 bases, J lost 0 bases, and 11 bases lay in between. From germline, CDR1 is SGDLS and CDR2 YYNGEE. The CDR3 has 15 amino acids. DNA of the CDR3: TGTGCCAGCAGCCCCCGGGGTGATAGCAATCAGCCCCAGCATTTT. Protein sequence: CASSPRGDSNQPQHF.

The rearrangement uses TRBV30 and TRBJ1-1, with D unresolved. V lost 2 bases and J 6 bases, leaving 7 bases between the germline ends. The length of the CDR3 is 11 residues. The germline CDR1 and CDR2 sequences are GTSNPN and SVGIG (reference sequence). The CDR3 reads CAWSLKPEAFF. The CDR3 nucleotides are TGTGCCTGGAGTTTAAAGCCTGAAGCTTTCTTT.

V usage is TRBV7-3 and J usage is TRBJ2-1; TRBD2 might be the D (5 bases). Trimming left V 4 bases short and J 7 bases short, with 8 bases between. Per the germline V gene, CDR1 is SGHTA and CDR2 is FQGTGA. CDR3 length: 12 amino acids. In DNA form, the CDR3 reads TGTGCCAGCAGCTCTCGGGAAAATGAGCAGTTCTTC. Residues: CASSSRENEQFF.

CDR3: CASSSGQGTDTQYF. For the CDR3, the DNA is TGCGCCAGCAGCTCCGGACAGGGCACAGATACGCAGTATTTT. The chain recombines TRBV5-1 with TRBJ2-3; 7 positions agree with TRBD1. The germline gives CDR1 SGHRS, CDR2 YFSETQ. Trimming took 3 bases from V and 1 from J; bases not matched to a gene: 2. The CDR3 totals 14 residues.

This clone was seen a handful of times. The V gene is TRBV6-6, the J gene TRBJ1-5; D unclear. Germline lookup yields CDR1 MNHNY and CDR2 SVGAGI (reference sequence). Deletions cut 5 bases from V and 3 bases from J, with 11 bases between. The length of the CDR3 is 14 residues. The CDR3 coding sequence is TGTGCCAGCAGTAAATCTGAAGACAATCAGCCCCAGCATTTT. Translating it yields CASSKSEDNQPQHF.

The chain uses TRBV30 and TRBJ2-7, with 10 bases fitting TRBD1. With V trimmed by 2 bases and J by 2 bases, 9 bases remained unmatched. Looked up from germline, CDR1 is GTSNPN and CDR2 is SVGIG (reference sequence). This CDR3 comprises 16 residues. The CDR3 DNA is TGTGCCTGGAGTCCGATCGGGACAGGGGATACCTACGAGCAGTACTTC. Amino acids: CAWSPIGTGDTYEQYF.

The rearrangement uses TRBV6-2 or TRBV6-3 and TRBJ2-1; 8 bases line up with TRBD2. Germline V gives CDR1 MNHEY, CDR2 SVGEGT. There are 15 residues in the CDR3. J was trimmed by 1 base and V by 2 bases; bases with no gene match: 1. CDR3 sequence (DNA): TGTGCCAGCAGTTACGGCGGGAGGTCCTACAATGAGCAGTTCTTC. This gives the protein CASSYGGRSYNEQFF.